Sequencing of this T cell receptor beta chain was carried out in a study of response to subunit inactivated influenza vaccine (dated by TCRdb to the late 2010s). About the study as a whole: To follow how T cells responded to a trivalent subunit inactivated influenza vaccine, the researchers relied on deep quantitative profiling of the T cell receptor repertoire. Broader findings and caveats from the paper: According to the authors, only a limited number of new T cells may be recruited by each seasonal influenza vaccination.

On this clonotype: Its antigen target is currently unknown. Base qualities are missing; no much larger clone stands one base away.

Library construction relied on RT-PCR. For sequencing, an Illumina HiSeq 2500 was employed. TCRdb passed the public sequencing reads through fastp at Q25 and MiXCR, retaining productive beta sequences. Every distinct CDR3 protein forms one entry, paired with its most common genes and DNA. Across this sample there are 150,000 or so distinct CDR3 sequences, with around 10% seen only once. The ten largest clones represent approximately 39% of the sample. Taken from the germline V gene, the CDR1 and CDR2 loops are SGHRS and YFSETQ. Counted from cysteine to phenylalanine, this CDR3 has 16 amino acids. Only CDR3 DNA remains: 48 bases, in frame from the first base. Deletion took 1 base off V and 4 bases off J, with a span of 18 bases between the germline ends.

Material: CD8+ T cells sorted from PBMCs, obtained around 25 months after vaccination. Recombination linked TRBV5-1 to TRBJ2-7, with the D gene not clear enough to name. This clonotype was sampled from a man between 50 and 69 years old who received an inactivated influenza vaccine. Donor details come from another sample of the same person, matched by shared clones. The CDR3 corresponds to CASSLLSTTGNYEQYF. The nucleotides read TGCGCCAGCAGCTTGCTTTCGACAACGGGTAATTACGAGCAGTACTTC. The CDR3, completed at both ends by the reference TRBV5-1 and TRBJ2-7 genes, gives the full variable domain KAGVTQTPRYLIKTRGQQVTLSCSPISGHRSVSWYQQTPGQGLQFLFEYFSETQRNKGNFPGRFSGRQFSNSRSEMNVSTLELGDSALYLCASSLLSTTGNYEQYFGPGTRLTVT.